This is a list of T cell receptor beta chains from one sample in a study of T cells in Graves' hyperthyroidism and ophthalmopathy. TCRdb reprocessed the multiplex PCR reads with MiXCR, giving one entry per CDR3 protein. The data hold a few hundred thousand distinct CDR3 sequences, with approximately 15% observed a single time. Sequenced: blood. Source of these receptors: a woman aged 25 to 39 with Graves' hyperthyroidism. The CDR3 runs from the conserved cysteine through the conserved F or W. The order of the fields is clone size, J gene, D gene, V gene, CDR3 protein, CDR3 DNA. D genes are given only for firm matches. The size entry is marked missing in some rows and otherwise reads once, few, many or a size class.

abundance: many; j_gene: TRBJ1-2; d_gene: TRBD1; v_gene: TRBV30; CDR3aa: CAISDRYRSGYTF; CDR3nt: TGTGCCATCTCGGACAGGTACAGGTCTGGCTACACCTTC
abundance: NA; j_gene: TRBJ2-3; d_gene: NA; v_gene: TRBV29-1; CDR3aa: CSVEIPLGGGTTDTQYF; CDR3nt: TGCAGCGTTGAAATACCCCTGGGAGGGGGGACCACAGATACGCAGTATTTT
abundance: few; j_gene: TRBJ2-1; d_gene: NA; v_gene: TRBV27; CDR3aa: CASRGPPSYNEQFF; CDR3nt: TGTGCCAGCCGGGGGCCGCCTTCCTACAATGAGCAGTTCTTC
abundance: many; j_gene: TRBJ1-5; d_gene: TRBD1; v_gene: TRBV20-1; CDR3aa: CSASDRVNQPQHF; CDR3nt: TGCAGTGCCTCGGACAGGGTGAATCAGCCCCAGCATTTT
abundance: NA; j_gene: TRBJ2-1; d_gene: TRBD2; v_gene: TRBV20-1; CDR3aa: CSASGPGLALNEQFF; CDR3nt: TGCAGTGCTAGCGGACCGGGACTAGCCCTCAATGAGCAGTTCTTC
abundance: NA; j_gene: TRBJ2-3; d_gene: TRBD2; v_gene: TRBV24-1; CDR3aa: CATSDPGTSGNTQYF; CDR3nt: TGTGCCACCAGTGATCCCGGGACTAGCGGAAATACGCAGTATTTT
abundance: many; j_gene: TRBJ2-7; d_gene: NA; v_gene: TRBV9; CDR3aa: CASSPLIYEQYF; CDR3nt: TGTGCCAGCAGCCCGCTAATATACGAGCAGTACTTC
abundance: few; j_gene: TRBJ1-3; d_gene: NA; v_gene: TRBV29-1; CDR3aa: CSVEDRAGGGNTIYF; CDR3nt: TGCAGCGTTGAAGATAGGGCCGGTGGCGGAAACACCATATATTTT
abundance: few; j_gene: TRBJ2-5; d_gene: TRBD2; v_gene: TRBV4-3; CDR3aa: CASSQDPSGSVKTQYF; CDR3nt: TGCGCCAGCAGCCAAGACCCTAGCGGGAGTGTAAAGACCCAGTACTTC
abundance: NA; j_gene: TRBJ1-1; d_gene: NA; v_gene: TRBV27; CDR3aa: CASSSTGSWTEAFF; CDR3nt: TGTGCCAGCAGTTCCACAGGTAGTTGGACTGAAGCTTTCTTT
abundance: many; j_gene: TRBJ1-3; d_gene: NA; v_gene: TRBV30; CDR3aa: CAQSSGFSGNTIYF; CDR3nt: TGTGCCCAATCGTCAGGATTCTCTGGAAACACCATATATTTT
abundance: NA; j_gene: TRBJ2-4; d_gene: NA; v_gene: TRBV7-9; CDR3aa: CASSSGPTRNIQYF; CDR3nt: TGTGCCAGCAGTTCGGGACCGACCAGAAACATTCAGTACTTC
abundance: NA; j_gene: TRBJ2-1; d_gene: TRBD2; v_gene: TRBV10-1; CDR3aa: CASSETWGKAGAANEQFF; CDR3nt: TGCGCCAGCAGTGAGACTTGGGGTAAGGCGGGAGCGGCCAATGAGCAGTTCTTC
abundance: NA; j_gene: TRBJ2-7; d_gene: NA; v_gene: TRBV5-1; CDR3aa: CASSLGRPSYEQYF; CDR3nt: TGCGCCAGCAGCTTAGGCAGACCATCCTACGAGCAGTACTTC
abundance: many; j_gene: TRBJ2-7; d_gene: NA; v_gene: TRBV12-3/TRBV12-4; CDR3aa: CASSWEADSSYEQYF; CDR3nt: TGTGCCAGCAGTTGGGAAGCAGACAGCTCCTACGAGCAGTACTTC
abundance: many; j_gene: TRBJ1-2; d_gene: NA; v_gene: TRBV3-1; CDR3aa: CASSLDRNGYGYTF; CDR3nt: TGTGCCAGCAGCCTCGACAGAAACGGGTATGGCTACACCTTC
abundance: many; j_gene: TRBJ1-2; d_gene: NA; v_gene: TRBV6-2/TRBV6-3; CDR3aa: CASKPPAGRYGYTF; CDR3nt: TGTGCCAGCAAGCCCCCCGCGGGGAGATATGGCTACACCTTC
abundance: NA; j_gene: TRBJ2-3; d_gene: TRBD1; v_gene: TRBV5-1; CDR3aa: CASSQGTANTGELTDTQYF; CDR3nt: TGCGCCAGCAGCCAAGGGACAGCGAACACCGGGGAGCTGACAGATACGCAGTATTTT
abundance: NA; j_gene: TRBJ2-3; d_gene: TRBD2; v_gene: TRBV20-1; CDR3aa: CSASFPGLAGRFTDTQYF; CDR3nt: TGCAGTGCTTCTTTTCCGGGACTAGCGGGTCGGTTCACAGATACGCAGTATTTT
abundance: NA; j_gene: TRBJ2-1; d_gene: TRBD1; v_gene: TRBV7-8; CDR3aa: CASSLKQGSEQFF; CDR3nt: TGTGCCAGCAGCTTAAAACAGGGGTCTGAGCAGTTCTTC
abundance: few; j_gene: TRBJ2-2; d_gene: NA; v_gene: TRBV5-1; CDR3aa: CASSPRAVNTGELFF; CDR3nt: TGCGCCAGCAGCCCCCGAGCAGTGAACACCGGGGAGCTGTTTTTT
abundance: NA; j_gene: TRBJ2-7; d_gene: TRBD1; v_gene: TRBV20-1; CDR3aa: CSARDLGQGDRLYEQYF; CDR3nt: TGCAGTGCTAGAGATCTGGGGCAGGGGGACCGACTCTACGAGCAGTACTTC
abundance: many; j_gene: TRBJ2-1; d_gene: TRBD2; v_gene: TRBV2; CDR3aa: CASSERTSGYNEQFF; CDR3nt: TGTGCCAGCAGTGAGCGGACTAGCGGCTACAATGAGCAGTTCTTC
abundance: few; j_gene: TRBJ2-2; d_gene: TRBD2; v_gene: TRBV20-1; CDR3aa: CSARPLGLAANTGELFF; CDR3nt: TGCAGTGCTAGACCTCTCGGACTAGCGGCGAACACCGGGGAGCTGTTTTTT
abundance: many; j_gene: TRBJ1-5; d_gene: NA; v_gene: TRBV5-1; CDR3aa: CASSLGGAYQPQHF; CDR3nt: TGCGCCAGCAGCTTGGGGGGGGCCTATCAGCCCCAGCATTTT
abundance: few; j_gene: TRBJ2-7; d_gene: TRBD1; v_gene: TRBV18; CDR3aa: CASSPPGTVLSYEQYF; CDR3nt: TGTGCCAGCTCACCCCCCGGGACAGTTCTCTCCTACGAGCAGTACTTC
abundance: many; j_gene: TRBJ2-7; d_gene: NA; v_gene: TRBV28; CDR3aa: CASSPVGYEQYF; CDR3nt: TGTGCCAGCAGTCCTGTAGGGTACGAGCAGTACTTC
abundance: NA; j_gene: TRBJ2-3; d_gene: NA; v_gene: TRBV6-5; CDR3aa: CASSYSSGGTTSTDTQYF; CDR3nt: TGTGCCAGCAGTTACTCATCAGGGGGGACAACTAGCACAGATACGCAGTATTTT
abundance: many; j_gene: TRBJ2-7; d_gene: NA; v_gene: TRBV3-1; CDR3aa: CASSQVETFGEQYF; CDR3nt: TGTGCCAGCAGCCAAGTTGAGACCTTTGGCGAGCAGTACTTC
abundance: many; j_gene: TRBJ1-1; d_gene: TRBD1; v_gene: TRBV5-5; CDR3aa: CASSLTSWGQDDAFF; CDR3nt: TGTGCCAGCAGCTTGACCTCTTGGGGACAGGACGACGCTTTCTTT
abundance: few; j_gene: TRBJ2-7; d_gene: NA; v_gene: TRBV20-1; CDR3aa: CSATTTTKLLHEQYF; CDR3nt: TGCAGTGCTACCACTACCACAAAACTTCTCCACGAGCAGTACTTC
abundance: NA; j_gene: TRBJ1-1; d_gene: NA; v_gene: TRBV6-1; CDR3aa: CASSSGQIENTEAFF; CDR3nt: TGTGCCAGCAGCTCCGGACAGATAGAGAACACTGAAGCTTTCTTT
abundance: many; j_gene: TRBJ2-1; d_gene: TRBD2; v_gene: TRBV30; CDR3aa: CAWSGEGKQFF; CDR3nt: TGTGCCTGGAGTGGGGAGGGAAAGCAGTTCTTC
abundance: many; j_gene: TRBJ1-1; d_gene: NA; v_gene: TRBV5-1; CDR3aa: CASSLEFPPYQGRQAGGTEAFF; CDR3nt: TGCGCCAGCAGCTTGGAGTTTCCCCCCTACCAAGGCAGACAAGCCGGGGGCACTGAAGCTTTCTTT
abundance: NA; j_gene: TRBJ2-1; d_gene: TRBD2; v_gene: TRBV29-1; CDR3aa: CSVVASGGVNNEQFF; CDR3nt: TGCAGCGTTGTTGCTAGCGGGGGGGTGAACAATGAGCAGTTCTTC